These 25 T cell receptor beta chains share one sample of origin, sequenced in a study of monozygotic twins with inflammatory bowel disease. Each CDR3 protein gets one entry in TCRdb, which reprocessed the 5' RACE reads and gives no DNA. The table lists approximately 330,000 distinct CDR3 sequences. Source material: blood. The receptors shown here come from a human donor with ulcerative colitis or Crohn's disease, or a healthy co-twin of an affected twin (not recorded which).

V usage is TRBV5-1 and J usage is TRBJ2-3; TCRdb's assignment of TRBD2 cannot be checked, as there is no DNA. The CDR3 is 15 residues long. Germline V gene data show CDR1 as SGHRS and CDR2 as YFSETQ. The CDR3 is CASSPLAGYTDTQYF.

The chain recombines TRBV6-2 or TRBV6-3 with TRBJ1-6; TCRdb names TRBD1, which stays unverified in the absence of DNA. The CDR3 totals 16 residues. Germline CDR1 reads MNHEY; CDR2 reads SVGEGT. The CDR3 spells CAVSVEDANRGSPLHF.

V is TRBV5-1 and J is TRBJ2-7; TCRdb gives TRBD2 as the D gene, but with no DNA this cannot be confirmed. The germline gives CDR1 SGHRS, CDR2 YFSETQ. This CDR3 region has 17 residues. The chain's CDR3 is CASSLLFTSGRTYEQYF. Supplemented by reference TRBV5-1 and TRBJ2-7, the full variable domain reads KAGVTQTPRYLIKTRGQQVTLSCSPISGHRSVSWYQQTPGQGLQFLFEYFSETQRNKGNFPGRFSGRQFSNSRSEMNVSTLELGDSALYLCASSLLFTSGRTYEQYFGPGTRLTVT.

The chain joins TRBV9 to TRBJ2-1; there is no DNA to check the TCRdb D call of TRBD2. This CDR3 contains 15 residues. Looked up from germline, CDR1 is SGDLS and CDR2 is YYNGEE. The CDR3 sequence: CASSVAPRLANEQFF. Drawing the rest from reference TRBV9 and TRBJ2-1, the complete variable domain is DSGVTQTPKHLITATGQRVTLRCSPRSGDLSVYWYQQSLDQGLQFLIQYYNGEERAKGNILERFSAQQFPDLHSELNLSSLELGDSALYFCASSVAPRLANEQFFGPGTRLTVL.

CDR3 sequence reads: CATSRIAGGTDTQYF. The chain uses TRBV15 and TRBJ2-3; TCRdb calls TRBD2, which cannot be checked without DNA. The germline CDR1 and CDR2 sequences are LNHNV and YYDKDF (reference sequence). This CDR3 is 15 amino acids long.

This rearrangement joins TRBV15 to TRBJ2-3; TCRdb gives TRBD1 as the D gene, but with no DNA this cannot be confirmed. The V gene's germline CDR1 is LNHNV and CDR2 YYDKDF (reference sequence). The CDR3 sequence is 16 residues long. CDR3 residues: CATSRGTALSTDTQYF.

The rearrangement uses TRBV7-9 and TRBJ1-1. CDR1 and CDR2 (germline): SEHNR, FQNEAQ (reference sequence). The CDR3 has 13 residues. CDR3 sequence: CASSLKRNTEAFF.

V is TRBV29-1 and J is TRBJ2-7; TCRdb designates TRBD1, a call that cannot be tested without DNA. The CDR3 sequence is 13 residues long. Per the germline V gene, CDR1 is SQVTM and CDR2 is ANQGSEA. The CDR3 reads CSVRGAANYEQYF.

This rearrangement joins TRBV28 to TRBJ2-2; the TCRdb call, TRBD2, lacks DNA for checking. The length of the CDR3 is 16 residues. Per the germline V gene, CDR1 is MDHEN and CDR2 is SYDVKM. The CDR3 is CASSARGGTNTGELFF.

This rearrangement joins TRBV28 to TRBJ2-7. The CDR3 extends over 12 amino acids. Germline V gene sequence: CDR1 MDHEN, CDR2 SYDVKM. The CDR3 protein is CASSLFETGTYF.

The chain joins TRBV30 to TRBJ1-5. The length of the CDR3 is 12 residues. Looked up from germline, CDR1 is GTSNPN and CDR2 is SVGIG (reference sequence). The CDR3 loop is CAWTNSNQPQHF.

V gene TRBV10-3 combines with J gene TRBJ2-5; TCRdb lists TRBD2, though no DNA is available to test this call. This CDR3 is built from 18 residues. Germline CDR1 is ENHRY and CDR2 is SYGVKD. CDR3 protein: CAISESYGTSGVQETQYF.

CDR3: CASSLEAGGDTQYF. This chain connects TRBV7-7 to TRBJ2-3; TCRdb lists TRBD1, though no DNA is available to test this call. There are 14 residues in the CDR3. Germline-derived CDR1 and CDR2 are SSHAT and FNYEAQ (reference sequence). The entire variable domain, with the rest obtained from reference TRBV7-7 and TRBJ2-3, is as follows: GAGVSQSPRYKVTKRGQDVTLRCDPISSHATLYWYQQALGQGPEFLTYFNYEAQPDKSGLPSDRFSAERPEGSISTLTIQRTEQRDSAMYRCASSLEAGGDTQYFGPGTRLTVL.

This chain connects TRBV7-2 to TRBJ2-1; TCRdb returns TRBD2, unconfirmable since there is no DNA. The CDR3 spans 15 residues. Looked up from germline, CDR1 is SGHTA and CDR2 is FQGNSA. Here the CDR3 reads CASSLDLAGGPKQFF. The complete variable domain, with remaining parts taken from reference TRBV7-2 and TRBJ2-1, reads GAGVSQSPSNKVTEKGKDVELRCDPISGHTALYWYRQSLGQGLEFLIYFQGNSAPDKSGLPSDRFSAERTGGSVSTLTIQRTQQEDSAVYLCASSLDLAGGPKQFFGPGTRLTVL.

The CDR3 is CASRLYGGRETQYF. J is TRBJ2-5 and V is TRBV4-1; there is no DNA to check the TCRdb D call of TRBD1. There are 14 residues in the CDR3. CDR1 is MGHRA, CDR2 YSYEKL, per germline.

The chain combines TRBV7-2 with TRBJ2-1; TCRdb indicates TRBD1, and absent DNA this call remains unverified. The CDR3 runs to 15 residues. Germline CDR1 and CDR2: SGHTA and FQGNSA. The CDR3: CASSLGRAQGNEQFF.

The J gene is TRBJ2-6, the V gene TRBV4-3. Germline assignment: CDR1 LGHNA and CDR2 YSLEER. The CDR3 is 18 amino acids. The chain's CDR3 is CASSHLTRLSSGANVLTF.

The rearrangement uses TRBV14 and TRBJ1-1; the TRBD1 assignment by TCRdb is unverifiable without DNA. CDR1 is SGHDN, CDR2 FVKESK, per germline. The CDR3 loop spans 17 amino acids. The CDR3 here is CASSQAQQGWGETEAFF.

V usage is TRBV28 and J usage is TRBJ2-1; checking the TCRdb D call of TRBD1 is not possible without DNA. In germline, CDR1 is MDHEN, CDR2 SYDVKM. This CDR3 region has 20 residues. CDR3 protein: CASSSLGQGALGFSYNEQFF.

V usage is TRBV4-1 and J usage is TRBJ2-7. The CDR3 is 13 amino acids. The V gene's germline CDR1 is MGHRA and CDR2 YSYEKL. The CDR3 here is CASSQTASYEQYF.

The V and J genes are TRBV2 and TRBJ2-2; no DNA is available, so the TRBD2 call from TCRdb remains unchecked. This CDR3 is built from 15 residues. Germline V gene data show CDR1 as SNHLY and CDR2 as FYNNEI. CDR3 protein: CASSKQRELTGELFF.

This CDR3 reads CASSYLVGGASAYNEQFF. This chain connects TRBV11-2 to TRBJ2-1; TCRdb's D call of TRBD1 is untestable without DNA. The CDR3 sequence is 18 residues long. Germline V gene data show CDR1 as SGHAT and CDR2 as FQNNGV.

The V gene is TRBV9, the J gene TRBJ1-3; TCRdb's D gene call, TRBD1, goes unchecked for lack of DNA. In germline, CDR1 is SGDLS, CDR2 YYNGEE. The CDR3 has 17 residues. The CDR3 region is CASSAWTGGNSGNTIYF.

V usage is TRBV20-1 and J usage is TRBJ2-1; TCRdb calls TRBD2, which cannot be checked without DNA. Germline V gene data show CDR1 as DFQATT and CDR2 as SNEGSKA (reference sequence). This CDR3 region has 15 residues. CDR3 amino acids: CSADNRGREGNEQFF.

The genes are TRBV9 and TRBJ2-1. The length of the CDR3 is 16 residues. Looked up from germline, CDR1 is SGDLS and CDR2 is YYNGEE. This CDR3 reads CASSVSGGTTYNEQFF.